Included here is one T cell receptor (beta chain) sequence, with context. Its antigen is not known. The V end lost 5 bases, the J end lost 3 bases, and 17 bases lay between the germline ends. The germline gives CDR1 MDHEN, CDR2 SYDVKM. CDR3 size: 15 residues. The sampling schedule covered blood at baseline, cycle 4 day 1, and cycle 7 day 1. The data were obtained in a study of OX40 agonist ivuxolimab in advanced cancers. Overall study: Ivuxolimab was administered intravenously to patients at 0.01 to 10 mg/kg every 2 weeks. Earlier treatment with anti-PD-1, anti-PD-L1 or anti-CTLA-4 was permitted, and under 50% had received some.

Method: immunoSEQ multiplex PCR; TCRdb's copy keeps in-frame clones and lacks some. Of approximately 69,000 clones listed, about 89% were seen once; the top ten hold roughly 0.27%. The study's findings and limits: Averaging showed that CD8+ T cells had more expanded clones than CD4+ did.

This TCR was recovered from an adult with an advanced solid tumor such as melanoma, head and neck, liver or kidney cancer. The sample was CD4+ or CD8+ T cells sorted from blood, taken in a trial of the OX40 agonist ivuxolimab. This rearrangement joins TRBV28 to TRBJ2-7; perhaps TRBD1 as D (5 bases). CDR3 in DNA: TGTGCCAGCAGTGCTCGACAGTTCCCGAGCTACGAGCAGTACTTC. It yields the protein CASSARQFPSYEQYF.